This note documents a single T cell receptor beta chain sequence. Antigen unknown. TCRdb keeps only in-frame clones here, not all; method: immunoSEQ multiplex PCR. The top ten clones hold about 9.2% of a sample with more than 150,000 clones, approximately 94% of them seen once. This sample is part of a study of T cell responses to AZD1222 COVID-19 vaccine. Study-level background: The analysis combined second doses at about 4 or about 12 weeks. Study results and limitations: Of the AZD1222 recipients, only 5 or 6 were seropositive at baseline. Once two AZD1222 doses were given, Spike-specific TCR breadth and depth went up. Among vaccine-associated CD4 TCRs, coverage spanned spike, with dominance at 160-218 and 743-854.

CDR1 is MDHEN and CDR2 is SYDVKM in the germline V gene. There are 15 residues in the CDR3. V was clipped by 2 bases and J by 4 bases, with 14 bases between them. The sequenced sample was peripheral blood, obtained on day 0 of AZD1222 vaccination. This rearrangement joins TRBV28 to TRBJ1-1; D may be TRBD1 (5 bases). This receptor was identified in an adult in good health. Here the CDR3 reads CASSLIRARGTEAFF. The CDR3 nucleotides are TGTGCCAGCAGTTTAATCAGGGCCCGGGGCACTGAAGCTTTCTTT.